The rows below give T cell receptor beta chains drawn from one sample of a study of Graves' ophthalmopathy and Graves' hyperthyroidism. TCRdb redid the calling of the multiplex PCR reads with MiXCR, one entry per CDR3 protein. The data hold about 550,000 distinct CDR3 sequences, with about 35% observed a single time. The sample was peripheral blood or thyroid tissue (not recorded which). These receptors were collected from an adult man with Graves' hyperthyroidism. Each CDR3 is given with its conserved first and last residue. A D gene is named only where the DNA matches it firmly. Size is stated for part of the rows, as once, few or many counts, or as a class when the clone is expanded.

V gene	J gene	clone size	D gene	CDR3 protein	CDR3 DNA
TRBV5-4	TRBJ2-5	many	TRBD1	CASSLDRTQETQYF	TGTGCCAGCAGTTTGGACAGGACCCAAGAGACCCAGTACTTC
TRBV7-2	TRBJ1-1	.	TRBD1	CASSTRQGSNEAFF	TGTGCCAGCAGCACCCGACAGGGATCGAATGAAGCTTTCTTT
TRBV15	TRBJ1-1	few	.	CATSRDYVREETEAFF	TGTGCCACCAGCAGAGATTACGTAAGGGAGGAAACTGAAGCTTTCTTT
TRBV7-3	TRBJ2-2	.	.	CASSQVVNPVGPRDNTGELFF	TGCGCCAGCAGCCAAGTAGTGAACCCAGTAGGCCCCAGGGATAACACCGGGGAGCTGTTTTTT
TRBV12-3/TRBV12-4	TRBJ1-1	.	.	CASSLAGVRNTEAFF	TGTGCCAGCAGTTTGGCAGGGGTTCGGAACACTGAAGCTTTCTTT
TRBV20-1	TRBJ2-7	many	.	CSRAKPGYEQYF	TGCAGTCGGGCTAAGCCGGGCTACGAGCAGTACTTC
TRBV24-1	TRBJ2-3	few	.	CATSDLQGRGKADTQYF	TGTGCCACCAGTGATTTGCAGGGTAGGGGAAAAGCAGATACGCAGTATTTT
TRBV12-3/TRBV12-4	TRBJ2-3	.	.	CASSLTGYRESDTQYF	TGTGCCAGCAGTCTAACGGGTTACCGGGAGTCAGATACGCAGTATTTT
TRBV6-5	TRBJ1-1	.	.	CASSYGGGSTEAFF	TGTGCCAGCAGTTACGGAGGGGGTAGTACTGAAGCTTTCTTT
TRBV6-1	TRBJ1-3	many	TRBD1	CASSVGQGRGNTIYF	TGTGCCAGCAGTGTCGGACAGGGAAGAGGAAACACCATATATTTT
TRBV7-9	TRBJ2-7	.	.	CASSLVGGWGYNEQYF	TGTGCCAGCAGCTTAGTGGGAGGATGGGGGTACAATGAGCAGTACTTC
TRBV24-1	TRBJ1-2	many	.	CATSDPTTNYGYTF	TGTGCCACCAGTGATCCGACAACTAACTATGGCTACACCTTC
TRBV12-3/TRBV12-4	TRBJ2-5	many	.	CASSRPSQETQYF	TGTGCCAGCAGCCGGCCCAGCCAAGAGACCCAGTACTTC
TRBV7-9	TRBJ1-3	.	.	CASSFREFGNTIYF	TGTGCCAGCAGCTTCCGGGAGTTTGGAAACACCATATATTTT
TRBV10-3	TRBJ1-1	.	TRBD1	CAGSYSPGQGNTEAFF	TGTGCCGGCAGTTACAGTCCGGGACAGGGAAACACTGAAGCCTTCTTT
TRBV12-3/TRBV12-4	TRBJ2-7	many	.	CASSLSVAEQYF	TGTGCCAGCAGTTTATCGGTTGCCGAGCAGTACTTC
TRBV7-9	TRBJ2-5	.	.	CASSLEQGYETQYF	TGTGCTAGCAGCTTAGAGCAGGGGTACGAGACCCAGTACTTC
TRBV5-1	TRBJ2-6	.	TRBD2	CASSYASGLTF	TGCGCCAGCAGTTATGCTAGCGGATTGACTTTC
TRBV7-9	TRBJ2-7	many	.	CASSPGEVEQYF	TGTGCCAGCAGCCCCGGCGAGGTCGAGCAGTACTTC
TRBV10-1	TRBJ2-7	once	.	CACSESAGYEQYF	TGCGCCTGCAGTGAGTCGGCAGGCTACGAGCAGTACTTC
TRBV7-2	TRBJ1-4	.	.	CASSQRWAGTENEKLFF	TGTGCCAGCAGCCAAAGGTGGGCCGGGACGGAAAACGAAAAACTGTTTTTT
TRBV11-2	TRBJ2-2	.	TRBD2	CASSRRLAGGPNTGELFF	TGTGCCAGCAGCAGACGACTAGCGGGGGGTCCGAACACCGGGGAGCTGTTTTTT
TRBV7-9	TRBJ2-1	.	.	CASSLIRRGTIGSYNEQFF	TGTGCCAGCAGCCTGATCCGACGGGGGACGATAGGGTCCTACAATGAGCAGTTCTTC
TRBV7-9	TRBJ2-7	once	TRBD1	CASITGGQGEQYF	TGTGCCAGCATCACAGGGGGACAGGGAGAGCAGTACTTC
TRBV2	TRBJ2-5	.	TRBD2	CASTGVPGGKVETQYF	TGTGCCAGCACGGGCGTCCCGGGAGGGAAAGTGGAGACCCAGTACTTC
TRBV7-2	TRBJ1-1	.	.	CASSLGDRPARTEAFF	TGTGCCAGCAGCTTAGGGGATAGACCCGCCCGCACTGAAGCTTTCTTT
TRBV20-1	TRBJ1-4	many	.	CSAVNREGEKLFF	TGCAGTGCTGTGAACAGGGAAGGGGAAAAACTGTTTTTT
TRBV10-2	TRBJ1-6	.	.	CASRTYNSPLHF	TGCGCCAGCAGGACCTATAATTCACCCCTCCACTTT
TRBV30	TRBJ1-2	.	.	CAWIPGVWHGYTF	TGTGCCTGGATTCCAGGGGTTTGGCACGGCTACACCTTC
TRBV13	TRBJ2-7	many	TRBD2	CASSSARTSGAPYEQYF	TGTGCCAGCAGCTCGGCCAGGACTAGCGGCGCACCCTACGAGCAGTACTTC
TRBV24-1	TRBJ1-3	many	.	CATSDGRNGGNTIYF	TGTGCCACCAGTGACGGCAGAAATGGCGGAAACACCATATATTTT
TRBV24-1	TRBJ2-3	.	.	CATSEGGTDTQYF	TGTGCCACCAGTGAAGGGGGCACAGATACGCAGTATTTT
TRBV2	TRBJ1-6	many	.	CASSEEGIGSPLHF	TGTGCCAGCAGTGAGGAGGGGATTGGTTCACCCCTCCACTTT
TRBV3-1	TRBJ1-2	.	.	CASSQGGIWGYTF	TGTGCCAGCAGCCAAGGCGGGATCTGGGGCTACACCTTC
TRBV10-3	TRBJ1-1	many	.	CAISETDNTEAFF	TGTGCCATCAGTGAAACAGACAACACTGAAGCTTTCTTT
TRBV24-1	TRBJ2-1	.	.	CATGLGSEQFF	TGTGCCACCGGGCTAGGGTCTGAGCAGTTCTTC
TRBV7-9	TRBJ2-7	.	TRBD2	CASSPGLAGDSEQYF	TGTGCCAGCAGCCCGGGACTAGCGGGAGATAGCGAGCAGTACTTC
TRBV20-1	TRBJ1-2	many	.	CSARVRLEDGYTF	TGCAGTGCTAGAGTTAGACTAGAGGATGGCTACACCTTC
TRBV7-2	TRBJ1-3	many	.	CASSLPGTGNTIYF	TGTGCCAGCAGCTTGCCCGGGACCGGAAACACCATATATTTT
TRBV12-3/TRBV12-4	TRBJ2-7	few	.	CASSSLTGGPAYYEQYF	TGTGCCAGCAGTTCCCTTACCGGGGGGCCCGCTTACTACGAGCAGTACTTC
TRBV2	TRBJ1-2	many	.	CASSVGTAYGYTF	TGTGCCAGCAGTGTCGGGACGGCCTATGGCTACACCTTC
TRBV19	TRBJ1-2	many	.	CASSFAYGYTF	TGTGCCAGTAGTTTCGCCTATGGCTACACCTTC
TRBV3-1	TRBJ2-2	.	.	CASSQEAGPSTGELFF	TGTGCCAGCAGCCAAGAGGCGGGGCCGAGCACCGGGGAGCTGTTTTTT
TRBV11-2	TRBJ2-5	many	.	CASSLGLKETQYF	TGTGCCAGCAGCTTAGGACTAAAAGAGACCCAGTACTTC
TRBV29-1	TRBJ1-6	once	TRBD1	CSPLGQGIGSPLHF	TGCAGCCCGCTCGGACAGGGGATCGGTTCACCCCTCCACTTT
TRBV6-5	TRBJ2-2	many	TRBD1	CASWAGGNTGELFF	TGTGCCAGCTGGGCAGGGGGTAACACCGGGGAGCTGTTTTTT
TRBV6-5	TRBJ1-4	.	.	CASSEVANEKLFF	TGTGCCAGCAGTGAAGTGGCTAATGAAAAACTGTTTTTT
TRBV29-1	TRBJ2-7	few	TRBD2	CSAGRALEKEQYF	TGCAGCGCGGGGAGGGCCCTTGAGAAAGAGCAGTACTTC